A selection of T cell receptor beta chains follows, all from one sample in a study of T cells after yellow fever vaccination. TCRdb itself ran the 5' RACE reads through MiXCR, one entry per CDR3 protein. The sample holds 200,000 to 300,000 distinct CDR3 sequences, about 7% seen once. Sequenced material: CD4+ T cells sorted from PBMCs, taken 15 days after the yellow fever booster vaccination. Every receptor here comes from a man under 40 who received the YFV17D yellow fever vaccine. CDR3s leave out the opening cysteine and the closing phenylalanine or tryptophan.

v_call,j_call,cdr3_aa
TRBV5-1,TRBJ1-4,ASSSGAATNEKLF
TRBV12-3/TRBV12-4,TRBJ2-2,ASSLGELAVPGELF
TRBV6-5,TRBJ2-5,ASSYSTGGGQTQY
TRBV7-2,TRBJ2-7,ASSLAVDLAYEQY
TRBV7-2,TRBJ1-5,ASSSGSPRSNQPQH
TRBV10-1,TRBJ2-1,ASSYGLAGGRRDNEQF
TRBV5-1,TRBJ1-2,ASSLGTLPNYGYT
TRBV12-3/TRBV12-4,TRBJ1-2,ASSLDSLYGYT
TRBV24-1,TRBJ2-6,ATSDPNDRSSGANVLT
TRBV25-1,TRBJ2-1,ASSGGFLAGRNIYEQF
TRBV20-1,TRBJ2-7,SAPLLSGREQY
TRBV11-2,TRBJ2-5,ASSLGSGLGGAGQETQY
TRBV28,TRBJ1-2,ASIPGQGYYGYT
TRBV6-1,TRBJ2-3,ASGGQGVGTDTQY
TRBV27,TRBJ2-3,ASSLRTSGRTSTDTQY
TRBV10-3,TRBJ2-1,ASAGLAGEGEQF
TRBV19,TRBJ1-2,ASSILNYGYT
TRBV3-1,TRBJ2-2,ASSLTMVAGGLNTGELF
TRBV7-2,TRBJ2-7,ASSRGGWGQY
TRBV30,TRBJ2-2,AWSLQGATGELF